The rows below give T cell receptor beta chains drawn from one sample of a study of blood T cell repertoires in COVID-19. Data came from immunoSEQ multiplex PCR; TCRdb stores just in-frame clones and leaves some out. The sample records some 230,000 clones, 82% being singletons. The material sequenced was peripheral blood. The receptors shown here come from a woman aged 80 or over with COVID-19, enrolled during active disease. Both conserved end residues are part of each CDR3. The D gene is left open where the match is weak. Expanded clones are given a class, and other clones once, few, many or no size at all.

d_call,clone_size,cdr3_length,j_call,v_call,cdr3_aa,cdr3_nt
NA,NA,13,TRBJ1-1,TRBV6-4,CASSAGDWGEAFF,TGTGCCAGCAGTGCTGGGGACTGGGGTGAAGCTTTCTTT
TRBD1,NA,18,TRBJ1-4,TRBV11-2,CASSPRQGRYATNEKLFF,TGTGCCAGCAGCCCCCGACAGGGGCGCTATGCAACTAATGAAAAACTGTTTTTT
NA,NA,14,TRBJ1-6,TRBV6-4,CASIIDSQNSPLHF,TGTGCCAGCATAATAGACAGCCAAAATTCACCCCTCCACTTT
NA,NA,15,TRBJ1-2,TRBV4-1,CASSQDRAGAGGYTF,TGCGCCAGCAGCCAAGATCGCGCTGGGGCTGGTGGCTACACCTTC
TRBD2,NA,15,TRBJ2-2,TRBV7-8,CASRGLAYNTGELFF,TGTGCCAGCAGGGGACTAGCCTATAACACCGGGGAGCTGTTTTTT
NA,NA,12,TRBJ2-2,TRBV18,CASFAGSGELFF,TGTGCCAGTTTCGCTGGGAGCGGGGAGCTGTTTTTT
NA,NA,13,TRBJ1-3,TRBV6-5,CASYRAGVDTIYF,TGTGCCAGCTATAGGGCAGGGGTGGACACCATATATTTT
NA,NA,18,TRBJ2-1,TRBV4-2,CASSQDPGTGRSYNEQFF,TGTGCCAGCAGCCAAGACCCGGGGACGGGGAGGTCCTACAATGAGCAGTTCTTC
NA,few,14,TRBJ1-6,TRBV3-1/TRBV3-2,CASSYGRGETPLHF,TGTGCCAGCAGCTATGGACGGGGGGAAACACCCCTCCACTTT
NA,few,16,TRBJ1-2,TRBV29-1,CSVEGTGLQNAYGYTF,TGCAGCGTTGAAGGTACCGGATTACAGAATGCCTATGGCTACACCTTC
NA,NA,17,TRBJ1-1,TRBV6-2/TRBV6-3,CASSYSPGTRVGTEAFF,TGTGCCAGCAGTTACTCTCCGGGAACAAGGGTAGGCACTGAAGCTTTCTTT
NA,NA,14,TRBJ2-7,TRBV9,CASSVDGGQKEQYF,TGTGCCAGCAGCGTAGACGGGGGACAGAAGGAGCAGTACTTC
TRBD1,once,13,TRBJ1-2,TRBV10-3,CAISGGTAYGYTF,TGTGCCATCAGTGGCGGGACAGCTTATGGCTACACCTTC
TRBD2,few,15,TRBJ2-1,TRBV2,CASSGAASGRVEQFF,TGTGCCAGCAGTGGGGCGGCTAGCGGGAGGGTTGAGCAGTTCTTC
NA,NA,14,TRBJ2-2,TRBV11-3,CASSPLTGSGELFF,TGTGCCAGCAGCCCCCTTACAGGTTCCGGGGAGCTGTTTTTT
NA,NA,14,TRBJ1-1,TRBV3-1/TRBV3-2,CASSFQGGNTEAFF,TGTGCCAGCAGCTTTCAAGGGGGGAACACTGAAGCTTTCTTT
NA,NA,14,TRBJ2-1,TRBV5-1,CASSLAAGVNEQFF,TGCGCCAGCAGCTTGGCAGCCGGGGTTAATGAGCAGTTCTTC
NA,NA,13,TRBJ1-1,TRBV4-1,CASSRGQLFGAFF,TGCGCCAGCAGCCGAGGACAGTTATTTGGGGCTTTCTTT
TRBD1,NA,13,TRBJ2-1,TRBV30,CAWTGGLPNEQFF,TGTGCCTGGACAGGGGGCCTACCCAATGAGCAGTTCTTC
NA,NA,14,TRBJ2-2,TRBV28,CASSTTGFGGELFF,TGTGCCAGCAGTACCACAGGGTTCGGCGGGGAGCTGTTTTTT
NA,NA,14,TRBJ2-1,TRBV7-9,CASSSEVLYNEQFF,TGTGCCAGCAGCTCCGAGGTCCTCTACAATGAGCAGTTCTTC
NA,NA,16,TRBJ1-5,TRBV6-6,CASSDWRVLSNQPQHF,TGTGCCAGCAGTGACTGGCGGGTCCTTAGCAATCAGCCCCAGCATTTT
NA,NA,13,TRBJ2-3,TRBV6-5,CASRRGPTDTQYF,TGTGCCAGCAGGCGGGGGCCCACAGATACGCAGTATTTT
NA,NA,13,TRBJ1-1,TRBV27,CASSWTQNTEAFF,TGTGCCAGCAGTTGGACACAGAACACTGAAGCTTTCTTT
NA,NA,15,TRBJ1-1,TRBV18,CASSPPVGGAAEAFF,TGTGCCAGCTCACCACCGGTTGGGGGGGCGGCCGAAGCTTTCTTT
NA,once,14,TRBJ2-5,TRBV30,CAWGKYRAQETQYF,TGTGCCTGGGGGAAGTACAGGGCTCAAGAGACCCAGTACTTC
NA,once,19,TRBJ2-3,TRBV15,CATSRDLPGLPLSTDTQYF,TGTGCCACCAGCAGAGATTTGCCGGGACTCCCTTTGAGCACAGATACGCAGTATTTT
NA,few,11,TRBJ1-2,TRBV30,CAWDMDYGYTF,TGTGCCTGGGACATGGACTATGGCTACACCTTC
TRBD1,NA,15,TRBJ1-2,TRBV6-6,CASSTPGQGDYGYTF,TGTGCCAGCAGTACACCGGGACAGGGGGACTATGGCTACACCTTC
TRBD2,NA,15,TRBJ2-1,TRBV6-6,CASSYEASGNDEQFF,TGTGCCAGCAGTTATGAGGCTAGCGGGAACGATGAGCAGTTCTTC
TRBD1,once,13,TRBJ1-2,TRBV7-9,CASSLESPGQYTF,TGTGCCAGCAGCTTAGAATCGCCGGGACAGTACACCTTC
NA,NA,14,TRBJ1-4,TRBV27,CASSTLGGGEKLFF,TGTGCCAGCAGCACCCTGGGGGGAGGCGAAAAACTGTTTTTT
NA,NA,14,TRBJ1-3,TRBV6-5,CASSYAGLGNTIYF,TGTGCCAGCAGTTACGCGGGGTTAGGAAACACCATATATTTT
TRBD1,NA,17,TRBJ1-2,TRBV14,CASSPSGSRGQGSGYTF,TGTGCCAGCAGCCCCAGTGGCTCCCGGGGACAGGGGTCGGGCTACACCTTC
TRBD2,NA,13,TRBJ2-3,TRBV29-1,CSVPPSGTDTQYF,TGCAGCGTTCCCCCTAGCGGGACAGATACGCAGTATTTT